Shown below are 10 T cell receptor beta chains from a single sample sequenced in a study of graft-versus-host responses after intestinal transplantation. Plated together were some 200,000 CFSE-labeled responder cells and some 200,000 irradiated, violet-dye-labeled stimulator cells. Data came from immunoSEQ multiplex PCR; TCRdb stores just in-frame clones and leaves some out. The sample lists roughly 21,000 clones; around 41% were seen once. The specimen comprised alloreactive CD8+ T cells from a mixed lymphocyte reaction culture, sampled before intestinal transplant. The subset was: CFSE-low proliferating T cells sorted from roughly six-day pre-transplant mixed lymphocyte reaction (GvH or HvG direction). The source of these receptors is a human patient who received an intestinal transplant.

The V and J genes are TRBV7-2 and TRBJ1-1; no firm D call. CDR3 length equals 15 residues. V dropped 0 bases and J dropped 5 bases, with 13 bases sitting between them. Germline CDR1 SGHTA, CDR2 FQGNSA. The CDR3 DNA follows: TGTGCCAGCAGCTTAGCCCGGAATCTAGGGACTGAAGCTTTCTTT. It codes for CASSLARNLGTEAFF.

As DNA, the CDR3 is TGTGCCAGCAGCCCAACTAGCCAGTCTTACAATGAGCAGTTCTTC. Encoded protein: CASSPTSQSYNEQFF. The chain joins TRBV7-3 to TRBJ2-1, with TRBD2 as a possible D gene (6 bases). The V end was cut by 5 bases, the J end by 4 bases, with 15 bases between. CDR1 and CDR2 (germline): SGHTA, FQGTGA. The CDR3 extends over 15 amino acids.

The chain has TRBV7-9 and TRBJ2-7; 14 bases fit TRBD2. The junction had 12 bases not matched to a gene; V was cut back by 5 bases and J by 3 bases. The CDR3 covers 18 residues. Germline CDR1 reads SEHNR; CDR2 reads FQNEAQ (reference sequence). CDR3 loop: CASSPGTSGSHFIYEQYF. The CDR3 bases are TGTGCCAGCAGCCCCGGGACTAGCGGGAGTCATTTCATCTACGAGCAGTACTTC.

V is TRBV6-1 and J is TRBJ1-5; D possibly corresponds to TRBD1 (6 bases). Between the trimmed V and J ends, which lost 5 bases and 7 bases, there was a span of 12 bases. The germline CDR1 and CDR2 sequences are MNHNS and SASEGT. The CDR3 contains 13 residues. The CDR3 region is CASSLGQGQPQHF. The CDR3 region has the DNA TGTGCCAGCAGTTTGGGGCAGGGGCAGCCCCAGCATTTT.

The rearrangement links TRBV9 to TRBJ2-2, with unresolved D. This CDR3 contains 13 residues. Germline assignment: CDR1 SGDLS and CDR2 YYNGEE. V lost 0 bases and J lost 9, with 9 bases in between. Written as DNA, the CDR3 is TGTGCCAGCAGCGTAGGTGGGCCCCGGGAGCTGTTTTTT. Its translation: CASSVGGPRELFF.

This sequence joins TRBV7-8 and TRBJ1-2; no clear D gene. Germline CDR1 reads SGHVS; CDR2 reads FQNEAQ. The germline V and J ends were trimmed by 3 bases and 8 bases, with 7 bases remaining between them. The CDR3 is made up of 11 amino acids. The CDR3 DNA follows: TGTGCCAGCAGCTTCGTGGGGGGCTACACCTTC. It is translated as CASSFVGGYTF.

The chain carries TRBV9 and TRBJ2-2; possibly TRBD1 or TRBD2 for D (6 bases each). CDR1 is SGDLS, CDR2 YYNGEE, per germline. CDR3 size: 15 residues. Deletions cut 2 bases from V and 3 bases from J, with 11 bases between. For the CDR3, the DNA is TGTGCCAGCAGCGTGGGGGGCGGAGACACCGGGGAGCTGTTTTTT. Amino acids: CASSVGGGDTGELFF.

This clone is medium-sized by share. The chain links TRBV7-9 to TRBJ1-2; D remains ambiguous. This CDR3 region has 12 residues. V lost 2 bases and J 6 bases, leaving 7 bases between the germline ends. CDR1 is SEHNR and CDR2 is FQNEAQ in the germline V gene (reference sequence). The CDR3 DNA reads as TGTGCCAGCAGCTTAATAGCAGATGGCTACACCTTC. This gives the protein CASSLIADGYTF.

The chain's CDR3 is CASSLSEGNEQFF. The CDR3 DNA is TGTGCCAGCAGTTTATCGGAAGGTAATGAGCAGTTCTTC. The gene calls are TRBV27 and TRBJ2-1; D uncertain. Germline CDR1 MNHEY, CDR2 SMNVEV (reference sequence). This CDR3 is built from 13 residues. V was shortened by 0 bases and J by 7 bases, with 7 bases between the two germline ends.

The rearrangement joins TRBV5-1 to TRBJ1-3; D may be TRBD1 (5 bases). Germline V gives CDR1 SGHRS, CDR2 YFSETQ. The CDR3 sequence is 13 residues long. V lost 4 bases to trimming and J lost 5 bases, with 10 bases between them. CDR3 residues: CASSTRQRNTIYF. The CDR3 DNA reads TGCGCCAGCAGCACCCGACAGCGAAACACCATATATTTT.